This is a list of T cell receptor beta chains from one sample in a study of OX40 agonist ivuxolimab in advanced cancers. TCRdb's table, derived via immunoSEQ multiplex PCR, lists solely in-frame clones and lacks some. Found here are 130,000 or so clones, roughly 91% of them singletons; the top ten hold over 0.8%. The sample in question was CD4+ or CD8+ T cells sorted from blood, obtained in a trial of the OX40 agonist ivuxolimab. All receptors derive from an adult with an advanced solid tumor such as melanoma, head and neck, liver or kidney cancer. Both conserved end residues are part of each CDR3. Fields, in order: J gene, V gene, clone size, D gene, CDR3 DNA, CDR3 protein. D genes are given only for firm matches. Only part of the rows carry a size: once, few, many, or a class if the clone is expanded.

j_call: TRBJ2-5
v_call: TRBV5-1
clone_size: .
d_call: .
cdr3_nt: TGCGCCAGCAGCTTGGGGTCGGAGACCCAGTACTTC
cdr3_aa: CASSLGSETQYF

j_call: TRBJ2-7
v_call: TRBV7-2
clone_size: .
d_call: TRBD1
cdr3_nt: TGTGCCAGCAGCATAAGGACAGGGGACGGGGCCTACGAGCAGTACTTC
cdr3_aa: CASSIRTGDGAYEQYF

j_call: TRBJ2-7
v_call: TRBV5-1
clone_size: .
d_call: .
cdr3_nt: TGCGCCAGCAGCTTGGACAGTCTCTCCTACGAGCAGTACTTC
cdr3_aa: CASSLDSLSYEQYF

j_call: TRBJ1-2
v_call: TRBV5-5
clone_size: .
d_call: .
cdr3_nt: TGTGCCAGCACGTCGCCCAGGGGAGATAGGTATGGCTACACCTTC
cdr3_aa: CASTSPRGDRYGYTF

j_call: TRBJ2-1
v_call: TRBV19
clone_size: .
d_call: TRBD2
cdr3_nt: TGTGCCAGTAGTATACCCGGGACTAGGAGGAATGAGCAGTTCTTC
cdr3_aa: CASSIPGTRRNEQFF

j_call: TRBJ2-1
v_call: TRBV9
clone_size: .
d_call: TRBD1
cdr3_nt: TGTGCCAGCAGCCCGGACAGGGGGGCCCCCAATGAGCAGTTCTTC
cdr3_aa: CASSPDRGAPNEQFF

j_call: TRBJ1-5
v_call: TRBV6-1
clone_size: .
d_call: TRBD1
cdr3_nt: TGTGCCAGCAGCGCCACAGGGGGCGGGCAGCCCCAGCATTTT
cdr3_aa: CASSATGGGQPQHF

j_call: TRBJ1-6
v_call: TRBV5-1
clone_size: .
d_call: .
cdr3_nt: TGCGCCAGCAGCTTAGACCGCGGGACCTTTTCACCCCTCCACTTT
cdr3_aa: CASSLDRGTFSPLHF

j_call: TRBJ2-7
v_call: TRBV19
clone_size: .
d_call: .
cdr3_nt: TGTGCCAGTATCAACCGCGCACCAACCTACGAGCAGTACTTC
cdr3_aa: CASINRAPTYEQYF

j_call: TRBJ1-3
v_call: TRBV7-2
clone_size: .
d_call: .
cdr3_nt: TGTGCCAGCAGCTTAGACCCGGCGGGAAACACCATATATTTT
cdr3_aa: CASSLDPAGNTIYF

j_call: TRBJ2-2
v_call: TRBV5-8
clone_size: .
d_call: .
cdr3_nt: TGTGCCAGCAGCTTATACCAGGGAACGAACACCGGGGAGCTGTTTTTT
cdr3_aa: CASSLYQGTNTGELFF

j_call: TRBJ1-5
v_call: TRBV6-5
clone_size: .
d_call: .
cdr3_nt: TGTGCCAGCAGTTACGCAAGGGGCTCGGGACAGCCCCAGCATTTT
cdr3_aa: CASSYARGSGQPQHF

j_call: TRBJ2-5
v_call: TRBV9
clone_size: .
d_call: .
cdr3_nt: TGTGCCAGCAGCGTAGGGGGTGGGGTCCAGGAGACCCAGTACTTC
cdr3_aa: CASSVGGGVQETQYF

j_call: TRBJ1-5
v_call: TRBV6-6
clone_size: once
d_call: .
cdr3_nt: TGTGCCAGCTGTAACGGGGTAGGTAGTCAGCCCCAGCATTTT
cdr3_aa: CASCNGVGSQPQHF

j_call: TRBJ2-2
v_call: TRBV11-2
clone_size: .
d_call: .
cdr3_nt: TGTGCCAGCAGCTTCGGGTACACAGGTAGCAGTGTGGCTGCCGGGGAGCTGTTTTTT
cdr3_aa: CASSFGYTGSSVAAGELFF

j_call: TRBJ1-5
v_call: TRBV6-1
clone_size: once
d_call: TRBD1
cdr3_nt: TGTGCCAGCAGCCGGACAGGCGAAGGGAATCAGCCCCAGCATTTT
cdr3_aa: CASSRTGEGNQPQHF

j_call: TRBJ2-3
v_call: TRBV9
clone_size: once
d_call: TRBD2
cdr3_nt: TGTGCCAGCAGCGTATCGACTAGCGGGAGCACAGATACGCAGTATTTT
cdr3_aa: CASSVSTSGSTDTQYF

j_call: TRBJ2-5
v_call: TRBV10-3
clone_size: .
d_call: .
cdr3_nt: TGTGCCATCAGTGTGGCAGGGGTGGAAGAGACCCAGTACTTC
cdr3_aa: CAISVAGVEETQYF

j_call: TRBJ1-2
v_call: TRBV2
clone_size: .
d_call: .
cdr3_nt: TGTGCCAGCAGTGTGGACAGAAATAACTATGGCTACACCTTC
cdr3_aa: CASSVDRNNYGYTF

j_call: TRBJ1-2
v_call: TRBV5-6
clone_size: .
d_call: .
cdr3_nt: TGTGCCAGCAGCTTTCTTCTGGACGACGGCTACACCTTC
cdr3_aa: CASSFLLDDGYTF

j_call: TRBJ1-3
v_call: TRBV7-8
clone_size: .
d_call: .
cdr3_nt: TGTGCCAGCAGCTTAATCTCCCACTCTGGAAACACCATATATTTT
cdr3_aa: CASSLISHSGNTIYF

j_call: TRBJ1-6
v_call: TRBV5-1
clone_size: .
d_call: .
cdr3_nt: TGCGCCAGCAGCTTGGCCTTAACAGGGCGCGGTTCACCCCTCCACTTT
cdr3_aa: CASSLALTGRGSPLHF

j_call: TRBJ1-2
v_call: TRBV6-4
clone_size: few
d_call: TRBD1
cdr3_nt: TGTGCCAGCAGTCTGACAGGGACCGTGGGCTACACCTTC
cdr3_aa: CASSLTGTVGYTF

j_call: TRBJ2-5
v_call: TRBV18
clone_size: .
d_call: TRBD1
cdr3_nt: TGTGCCAGCTCACCACAACTGACAGGGACGGAGACCCAGTACTTC
cdr3_aa: CASSPQLTGTETQYF

j_call: TRBJ2-7
v_call: TRBV4-1
clone_size: .
d_call: .
cdr3_nt: TGCGCCAGCAGCCAAGAGGGGCAGGGTAACGGCGAGCAGTACTTC
cdr3_aa: CASSQEGQGNGEQYF

j_call: TRBJ2-1
v_call: TRBV4-3
clone_size: once
d_call: TRBD2
cdr3_nt: TGCGCCAGCAGCCAAGATTATGGCGGGAGGGCCTACAATGAGCAGTTCTTC
cdr3_aa: CASSQDYGGRAYNEQFF

j_call: TRBJ2-7
v_call: TRBV15
clone_size: .
d_call: .
cdr3_nt: TGTGCCACCAGTTCCTCCCCTGGACAGTGGGAGTACTTC
cdr3_aa: CATSSSPGQWEYF

j_call: TRBJ2-7
v_call: TRBV28
clone_size: .
d_call: .
cdr3_nt: TGTGCCAGCATCGGTGTGGGATACGAGCAGTACTTC
cdr3_aa: CASIGVGYEQYF

j_call: TRBJ1-1
v_call: TRBV4-1
clone_size: .
d_call: .
cdr3_nt: TGCGCCAGCAGCGGTCGAGGTGGCATGAACACTGAAGCTTTCTTT
cdr3_aa: CASSGRGGMNTEAFF

j_call: TRBJ2-6
v_call: TRBV4-3
clone_size: once
d_call: .
cdr3_nt: TGCGCCAGCAGCCAAGATCTAAGAGGATCAACCTCTGGGGCCAACGTCCTGACTTTC
cdr3_aa: CASSQDLRGSTSGANVLTF

j_call: TRBJ1-1
v_call: TRBV7-9
clone_size: .
d_call: TRBD1
cdr3_nt: TGTGCCAGCAGCTCAGGGGGGGTAGCTTTCTTT
cdr3_aa: CASSSGGVAFF

j_call: TRBJ2-5
v_call: TRBV5-1
clone_size: .
d_call: TRBD2
cdr3_nt: TGCGCCAGCAGCCCTAGCGGGGGAGAGACCCAGTACTTC
cdr3_aa: CASSPSGGETQYF

j_call: TRBJ2-1
v_call: TRBV6-5
clone_size: .
d_call: TRBD2
cdr3_nt: TGTGCCAGCAGTTACCGGACTAGCGGGGGTGTCAATGAGCAGTTCTTC
cdr3_aa: CASSYRTSGGVNEQFF

j_call: TRBJ2-2
v_call: TRBV7-7
clone_size: .
d_call: .
cdr3_nt: TGTGCCAGCAGCTTCGACAGAAACACCGGGGAGCTGTTTTTT
cdr3_aa: CASSFDRNTGELFF

j_call: TRBJ1-4
v_call: TRBV6-5
clone_size: .
d_call: .
cdr3_nt: TGTGCCAGCAGATCCGGGGCGGGGTTAGGAGAAAAACTGTTTTTT
cdr3_aa: CASRSGAGLGEKLFF

j_call: TRBJ1-2
v_call: TRBV5-1
clone_size: .
d_call: .
cdr3_nt: TGCGCCAGCAGCAGACAGGCTAACTATGGCTACACCTTC
cdr3_aa: CASSRQANYGYTF

j_call: TRBJ2-2
v_call: TRBV10-1
clone_size: .
d_call: .
cdr3_nt: TGCGCCAGCAGTGACTACCCTGCGAACACCGGGGAGCTGTTTTTT
cdr3_aa: CASSDYPANTGELFF

j_call: TRBJ2-3
v_call: TRBV9
clone_size: .
d_call: TRBD2
cdr3_nt: TGTGCCAGCAGCGTAGTGTCTAGCGGGGGGGCAAACACAGATACGCAGTATTTT
cdr3_aa: CASSVVSSGGANTDTQYF

j_call: TRBJ1-2
v_call: TRBV28
clone_size: .
d_call: TRBD1
cdr3_nt: TGTGCCAGCACATCGGACAGGGTACATGGCTACACCTTC
cdr3_aa: CASTSDRVHGYTF

j_call: TRBJ1-6
v_call: TRBV5-6
clone_size: .
d_call: .
cdr3_nt: TGTGCCAGCAGCCCGTCTCTAGGTTCACCCCTCCACTTT
cdr3_aa: CASSPSLGSPLHF

j_call: TRBJ2-3
v_call: TRBV6-5
clone_size: .
d_call: .
cdr3_nt: TGTGCCAGCAGTTACTCCCTCTCCGCAGATACGCAGTATTTT
cdr3_aa: CASSYSLSADTQYF

j_call: TRBJ2-3
v_call: TRBV7-2
clone_size: .
d_call: TRBD2
cdr3_nt: TGTGCCAGCAGCTTAGTTGGTAGCGGGGCGACCACAGATACGCAGTATTTT
cdr3_aa: CASSLVGSGATTDTQYF

j_call: TRBJ2-1
v_call: TRBV7-3
clone_size: .
d_call: .
cdr3_nt: TGTGCCAGCAGCCCGCTAGCCCGCGGTGAGCAGTTCTTC
cdr3_aa: CASSPLARGEQFF

j_call: TRBJ1-2
v_call: TRBV15
clone_size: once
d_call: TRBD1
cdr3_nt: TGTGCCACCAGCACCGGACAGGCTGACAACTATGGCTACACCTTC
cdr3_aa: CATSTGQADNYGYTF

j_call: TRBJ2-2
v_call: TRBV28
clone_size: .
d_call: .
cdr3_nt: TGTGCCAGCAGTTTATCCGGGACCGGGGAGCTGTTTTTT
cdr3_aa: CASSLSGTGELFF

j_call: TRBJ1-3
v_call: TRBV10-1
clone_size: .
d_call: .
cdr3_nt: TGCGCCAGCAGTGGGACTGACTCTGGAAACACCATATATTTT
cdr3_aa: CASSGTDSGNTIYF

j_call: TRBJ1-4
v_call: TRBV18
clone_size: .
d_call: TRBD1
cdr3_nt: TGTGCCAGCTCACCCCGGACAGGGGGGGACGAAAAACTGTTTTTT
cdr3_aa: CASSPRTGGDEKLFF